The present TCR beta chain was sequenced within a study of T-cell memory formation after mild COVID-19. General observations from the study: Some SARS-CoV-2-responding clones were already detected in memory before infection. Contracting clones from day 15 to 85 had balanced CD4/CD8; later expanders favoured CD4+. Contracting clones localized mainly to CM and EM when CD4+ and mainly to EMRA when CD8+. In second-wave clones peaking day 37, SARS-CoV-2 specificity remained unconfirmed.

A single record per CDR3 protein comes from TCRdb applying MiXCR to the 5' RACE reads. The data contain approximately 400,000 distinct CDR3 sequences, less than 25% of them singletons. This clonotype was observed a few times. Its target is unknown. The length of the CDR3 is 15 residues. CDR1 and CDR2 from the germline V gene are DFQATT and SNEGSKA (reference sequence). V lost 0 bases and J lost 4, with 14 bases in between. Sequenced material: PBMCs or a T cell subset sorted from them (not recorded which). This TCR came from an adult woman who had mild COVID-19 (a few samples of this study predate the infection). Cell type and time point are not known. The chain recombines TRBV20-1 with TRBJ2-3; possible D gene TRBD2, 5 bases. The CDR3 region has the DNA TGCAGTGCTAGAGATCGGCCTAGCATTGCAGATACGCAGTATTTT. Its protein product is CSARDRPSIADTQYF.